Below are 3 T cell receptor beta chains sequenced from a single sample in a study of low-dose radiotherapy and immunotherapy resistance in tumors. TRAV- and TRBV-specific primers primed first-strand cDNA, covering alpha and beta chains. TCRs were amplified for 15 to 25 PCR cycles with a constant-region primer and V-primer adapter. MiXCR, applied by TCRdb to the reads, yields one record per CDR3 protein. The table lists around 10,000 distinct CDR3 sequences, about 60% of them singletons, with about 11% in the top ten. Receptors were obtained from a human donor with advanced metastatic prostate, ovarian, gallbladder or colorectal cancer (not recorded which). This table probably holds off-target reads from a library built for another chain.

This clonotype was detected only a few times. The chain joins TRBV12-3 or TRBV12-4 to TRBJ1-2; D unclear. This CDR3 is 11 amino acids long. Trimming cost V 3 bases and J 3 bases, with 2 bases left between them. DNA for the CDR3: TGTGCCAGCAGTTTGGACTATGGCTACACCTTC. Protein sequence: CASSLDYGYTF.

The rearrangement links TRBV5-4 to TRBJ2-7; maybe TRBD2 (6 bases). CDR1 SGHNT and CDR2 YYREEE come from the germline V gene (reference sequence). V was cut by 1 base and J by 0 bases, with 26 bases left in between. The CDR3 has 20 residues. CDR3 coding DNA: TGTGCCAGCAGCTTGTTGTTGAGGTCGGGACTTTCGAAGAGCTCCTACGAGCAGTACTTC. It translates to CASSLLLRSGLSKSSYEQYF.

This clonotype appeared a few times. The rearrangement joins TRBV19 to TRBJ2-3, with D perhaps matching TRBD1 or TRBD2 (6 bases each). Germline V gene sequence: CDR1 LNHDA, CDR2 SQIVND (reference sequence). The CDR3 totals 17 residues. Deletions cut 6 bases from V and 6 bases from J, with 25 bases between. CDR3 sequence reads: CASSPRGRPLRFDTQYF. The CDR3 bases are TGTGCCAGTAGCCCACGGGGGCGGCCCCTTCGATTTGATACGCAGTATTTT.